These T cell receptor beta chains were read from a single sample in a study of cytomegalovirus exposure and HLA in healthy donors. TCRdb keeps only in-frame clones here, not all; method: immunoSEQ multiplex PCR. The sample has 90,000 to 100,000 clones, approximately 77% seen once. Specimen: PBMCs. The source is a woman aged 40 to 50 in good health and CMV-seronegative. Each CDR3 is given with its conserved first and last residue. A D gene is named only where the DNA matches it firmly. Rows may omit the clone size; those that give it use once, few, many or a size class.

j_call v_call clone_size d_call cdr3_nt cdr3_aa
TRBJ2-3 TRBV7-2 . . TGTGCCAGCAGCGAGGAGTCTAGAGACACGCAGTATTTT CASSEESRDTQYF
TRBJ1-1 TRBV18 few . TGTGCCAGCTCACCCATAGCCCAGGGGAACACTGAAGCTTTCTTT CASSPIAQGNTEAFF
TRBJ2-4 TRBV11-2 . . TGTGCCAGCAGCACTCAGGGGGGCAAAAACATTCAGTACTTC CASSTQGGKNIQYF
TRBJ2-3 TRBV7-3 . TRBD2 TGTGCCAGCAGCCTGGGGGGACTACATACAGATACGCAGTATTTT CASSLGGLHTDTQYF
TRBJ2-1 TRBV25-1 . TRBD2 TGTGCCAGCAGTCCAGCGGGGTCCTACAATGAGCAGTTCTTC CASSPAGSYNEQFF
TRBJ2-3 TRBV30 . TRBD2 TGTGCCTGGAGCCTGGGACTAGCGGGGAACACAGATACGCAGTATTTT CAWSLGLAGNTDTQYF
TRBJ1-5 TRBV2 . . TGTGCCAGCAGTGTCGGGGAGATGCAGCCCCAGCATTTT CASSVGEMQPQHF
TRBJ2-5 TRBV11-2 . TRBD2 TGTGCCAGCAGCTTAGGGGGAATGGGGACTAGCTCACAAGAGACCCAGTACTTC CASSLGGMGTSSQETQYF
TRBJ2-5 TRBV29-1 . TRBD2 TGCAGCGGACTAGCGGGGGCTATGGAGACCCAGTACTTC CSGLAGAMETQYF
TRBJ2-1 TRBV4-1 . TRBD2 TGCGCCAGCAGCCAGATACTAGCGCTATCCTACAATGAGCAGTTCTTC CASSQILALSYNEQFF
TRBJ1-5 TRBV19 . TRBD1 TGTGCCAGTAGTATAAGGGGACAGGGGATTCGTCAGCCCCAGCATTTT CASSIRGQGIRQPQHF